A selection of T cell receptor beta chains follows, all from one sample in a study of blood T cell repertoires in COVID-19. The assay was immunoSEQ multiplex PCR, and TCRdb's table has in-frame clones only and misses some. The sample lists more than 150,000 clones; approximately 80% were seen once. The specimen sequenced was PBMCs or T cells enriched from blood (not recorded which). The receptors originated from a man in his sixties who had been exposed to COVID-19. The CDR3 runs from the conserved cysteine through the conserved F or W. A D gene is named only where the DNA matches it firmly. Clone size, where shown, is once, few, many, or a class for clones that have expanded.

D: NA; V: TRBV5-4; size: NA; J: TRBJ1-3; CDR3: CASSRGRTDTPGNTIYF; DNA: TGTGCCAGCAGCCGCGGTCGGACAGATACTCCTGGAAACACCATATATTTT
D: NA; V: TRBV5-4; size: NA; J: TRBJ2-2; CDR3: CASSLGAEANTGELFF; DNA: TGTGCCAGCAGCTTGGGGGCTGAGGCGAACACCGGGGAGCTATTTTTT
D: TRBD1; V: TRBV30; size: NA; J: TRBJ2-7; CDR3: CAWSPWIGQAHEQYF; DNA: TGTGCCTGGAGTCCCTGGATTGGACAGGCCCACGAGCAGTACTTC
D: NA; V: TRBV9; size: NA; J: TRBJ1-6; CDR3: CASSALDSNSPLHF; DNA: TGTGCCAGCAGCGCATTGGACAGTAATTCACCCCTCCACTTT
D: NA; V: TRBV21-1; size: few; J: TRBJ1-1; CDR3: CASSKALLKRGAFF; DNA: TGTGCCAGCAGCAAAGCGCTCCTGAAGCGGGGAGCTTTCTTT
D: TRBD1; V: TRBV7-2; size: NA; J: TRBJ1-1; CDR3: CASNQGVLGTEAFF; DNA: TGTGCCAGTAACCAGGGGGTTTTGGGGACTGAAGCTTTCTTT
D: NA; V: TRBV29-1; size: NA; J: TRBJ2-1; CDR3: CSVELGSPRYNEQFF; DNA: TGCAGCGTTGAATTGGGTTCCCCGCGGTACAATGAGCAGTTCTTC
D: TRBD1; V: TRBV29-1; size: NA; J: TRBJ2-7; CDR3: CSVEGQGTHEQYF; DNA: TGCAGCGTTGAAGGACAGGGTACCCACGAGCAGTACTTC
D: NA; V: TRBV5-6; size: NA; J: TRBJ1-1; CDR3: CASSRHRAFAPNTEAFF; DNA: TGTGCCAGCAGCAGGCACAGGGCGTTCGCACCGAACACTGAAGCTTTCTTT
D: NA; V: TRBV7-9; size: NA; J: TRBJ1-6; CDR3: CASSLEALRSPLHF; DNA: TGTGCCAGCAGCTTAGAAGCCCTTAGATCACCCCTCCACTTT
D: TRBD1; V: TRBV6-5; size: NA; J: TRBJ2-7; CDR3: CASSYWDRGGLEQYF; DNA: TGTGCCAGCAGTTACTGGGACAGGGGAGGCCTCGAGCAGTACTTC
D: NA; V: TRBV6-6; size: NA; J: TRBJ2-1; CDR3: CASRKHNEQFF; DNA: TGTGCCAGCAGGAAACATAATGAGCAGTTCTTC
D: NA; V: TRBV27; size: NA; J: TRBJ1-2; CDR3: CASSFRGTNYGYTF; DNA: TGTGCCAGCAGTTTCAGGGGTACTAACTATGGCTACACCTTC
D: NA; V: TRBV5-1; size: NA; J: TRBJ1-1; CDR3: CASSLAVVGGTEAFF; DNA: TGCGCCAGCAGCTTGGCGGTAGTGGGGGGCACTGAAGCTTTCTTT
D: NA; V: TRBV6-1; size: NA; J: TRBJ1-4; CDR3: CASSDSDEKLFF; DNA: TGTGCCAGCAGTGATTCGGATGAAAAACTGTTTTTT
D: TRBD1; V: TRBV27; size: NA; J: TRBJ1-5; CDR3: CASSLGVGQGDQPQHF; DNA: TGTGCCAGCAGTTTAGGAGTTGGGCAGGGGGATCAGCCCCAGCATTTT
D: NA; V: TRBV7-2; size: NA; J: TRBJ1-1; CDR3: CASSLNGRVATEAFF; DNA: TGTGCCAGCAGCTTAAATGGCAGGGTTGCAACTGAAGCTTTCTTT
D: TRBD1; V: TRBV24-1; size: NA; J: TRBJ2-1; CDR3: CATSDHGQGNNEQFF; DNA: TGTGCCACCAGTGATCATGGACAGGGAAACAATGAGCAGTTCTTC
D: NA; V: TRBV29-1; size: NA; J: TRBJ2-1; CDR3: CSVDGAAYNEQFF; DNA: TGCAGCGTTGATGGGGCTGCCTACAATGAGCAGTTCTTC
D: TRBD2; V: TRBV27; size: NA; J: TRBJ2-7; CDR3: CASSPGGYEQYF; DNA: TGTGCCAGCAGCCCCGGGGGGTACGAGCAGTACTTC
D: NA; V: TRBV6-5; size: NA; J: TRBJ2-7; CDR3: CASSYRGSYEQYF; DNA: TGTGCCAGCAGTTACAGGGGCTCCTACGAGCAGTACTTC
D: TRBD1; V: TRBV3-1/TRBV3-2; size: NA; J: TRBJ2-1; CDR3: CASSQGTQGAHNEQFF; DNA: TGTGCCAGCAGCCAAGGAACCCAGGGGGCCCACAATGAGCAGTTCTTC
D: TRBD2; V: TRBV5-1; size: NA; J: TRBJ2-2; CDR3: CASSFGDYGELFF; DNA: TGCGCCAGCAGCTTCGGGGACTATGGGGAGCTGTTTTTT
D: NA; V: TRBV19; size: NA; J: TRBJ2-1; CDR3: CASRADRAVYNEQFF; DNA: TGTGCCAGTAGGGCAGACAGAGCCGTTTACAATGAGCAGTTCTTC
D: TRBD1; V: TRBV18; size: NA; J: TRBJ1-3; CDR3: CASSPIQGGISGNTIYF; DNA: TGTGCCAGCTCACCGATACAGGGGGGGATCTCTGGAAACACCATATATTTT
D: NA; V: TRBV25-1; size: NA; J: TRBJ1-4; CDR3: CASSERQGATNEKLFF; DNA: TGTGCCAGCAGTGAACGGCAGGGTGCAACTAATGAAAAACTGTTTTTT
D: NA; V: TRBV4-3; size: few; J: TRBJ1-5; CDR3: CASSQEERRDQPQHF; DNA: TGCGCCAGCAGCCAAGAGGAGCGGAGGGATCAGCCCCAGCATTTT
D: NA; V: TRBV5-6; size: NA; J: TRBJ1-5; CDR3: CASSPRQGDSNQPQHF; DNA: TGTGCCAGCAGCCCCCGACAAGGGGATAGCAATCAGCCCCAGCATTTT
D: NA; V: TRBV7-2; size: NA; J: TRBJ1-3; CDR3: CASSTNTAPGNTIYF; DNA: TGTGCCAGCAGCACAAACACCGCTCCTGGAAACACCATATATTTT
D: TRBD2; V: TRBV5-1; size: NA; J: TRBJ2-3; CDR3: CASSSRTSGSTDTQYF; DNA: TGCGCCAGCAGCTCCCGGACTAGCGGTAGCACAGATACGCAGTATTTT
D: NA; V: TRBV6-4; size: NA; J: TRBJ2-7; CDR3: CASSETAYEQYF; DNA: TGTGCCAGCAGTGAAACAGCCTACGAGCAGTACTTC
D: TRBD1; V: TRBV6-1; size: NA; J: TRBJ1-5; CDR3: CASSEFGTGNQPQHF; DNA: TGTGCCAGCAGTGAATTCGGGACAGGTAATCAGCCCCAGCATTTT
D: TRBD1; V: TRBV9; size: NA; J: TRBJ2-2; CDR3: CASSVQGASTGELFF; DNA: TGTGCCAGCAGCGTACAGGGGGCATCGACCGGGGAGCTGTTTTTT
D: TRBD1; V: TRBV28; size: once; J: TRBJ2-7; CDR3: CASSIRTGFVYEQYF; DNA: TGTGCCAGCAGTATAAGGACAGGGTTCGTTTACGAGCAGTACTTC
D: TRBD1; V: TRBV19; size: NA; J: TRBJ1-1; CDR3: CASSSGTGVEAFF; DNA: TGTGCCAGTAGCTCCGGGACAGGGGTTGAAGCTTTCTTT
D: NA; V: TRBV2; size: few; J: TRBJ1-3; CDR3: CASSAPRFGGTLGGNTIYF; DNA: TGTGCCAGCAGTGCCCCCCGCTTCGGGGGAACCCTGGGAGGAAACACCATATATTTT
D: NA; V: TRBV3-1/TRBV3-2; size: NA; J: TRBJ1-6; CDR3: CASSHGGSLAPLHF; DNA: TGTGCCAGCAGCCATGGGGGGTCGCTGGCGCCCCTCCACTTT
D: NA; V: TRBV19; size: NA; J: TRBJ1-2; CDR3: CASSIGGGDNGYTF; DNA: TGTGCCAGTAGTATAGGTGGAGGGGATAATGGCTACACCTTC
D: NA; V: TRBV5-1; size: NA; J: TRBJ2-7; CDR3: CASSLGQGLTYEQYF; DNA: TGCGCCAGCAGCTTGGGGCAGGGGCTAACCTACGAGCAGTACTTC
D: NA; V: TRBV29-1; size: NA; J: TRBJ1-2; CDR3: CSVESRTEETPLSYGYTF; DNA: TGCAGCGTTGAGAGTAGGACAGAAGAGACCCCCCTTTCCTATGGCTACACCTTC
D: NA; V: TRBV3-1/TRBV3-2; size: NA; J: TRBJ2-1; CDR3: CASSPPGQSRNEQFF; DNA: TGTGCCAGCAGCCCCCCCGGACAGAGTCGCAATGAGCAGTTCTTC
D: TRBD1; V: TRBV3-1/TRBV3-2; size: NA; J: TRBJ2-1; CDR3: CASSRLGGTGGSNNEQFF; DNA: TGTGCCAGCAGCCGCCTAGGCGGGACAGGGGGTTCCAACAATGAGCAGTTCTTC
D: NA; V: TRBV19; size: NA; J: TRBJ2-2; CDR3: CASSIIPGELFF; DNA: TGTGCCAGTAGTATCATCCCCGGGGAGCTGTTTTTT
D: NA; V: TRBV9; size: NA; J: TRBJ1-1; CDR3: CASSAEGRENTEAFF; DNA: TGTGCCAGCAGCGCCGAGGGGAGGGAAAACACTGAAGCTTTCTTT
D: NA; V: TRBV5-1; size: many; J: TRBJ1-5; CDR3: CASSLALGGQPQHF; DNA: TGCGCCAGCAGCTTGGCCTTAGGGGGTCAGCCCCAGCATTTT
D: TRBD1; V: TRBV29-1; size: NA; J: TRBJ1-4; CDR3: CSVDEGGAKKLFF; DNA: TGCAGCGTTGACGAAGGGGGCGCGAAAAAACTGTTTTTT
D: NA; V: TRBV4-1; size: NA; J: TRBJ1-1; CDR3: CASSQNIGLNTEAFF; DNA: TGCGCCAGCAGCCAAAACATCGGGTTGAACACTGAAGCTTTCTTT
D: NA; V: TRBV12-3/TRBV12-4; size: few; J: TRBJ2-1; CDR3: CASSFSSEQFF; DNA: TGTGCCAGCAGTTTTTCATCCGAGCAGTTCTTC
D: NA; V: TRBV6-4; size: NA; J: TRBJ1-2; CDR3: CASSDSRGKDYGYTF; DNA: TGTGCCAGCAGTGACTCGAGAGGCAAGGACTATGGCTACACCTTC
D: TRBD2; V: TRBV11-2; size: NA; J: TRBJ2-1; CDR3: CASSKRLAGGPVEQFF; DNA: TGTGCCAGCAGCAAACGGTTGGCGGGAGGGCCCGTGGAGCAGTTCTTC
D: TRBD1; V: TRBV6-5; size: NA; J: TRBJ1-6; CDR3: CASSYDGQGVSPLHF; DNA: TGTGCCAGCAGTTACGATGGACAGGGTGTATCACCCCTCCACTTT
D: TRBD2; V: TRBV9; size: NA; J: TRBJ2-1; CDR3: CASSVVTGTSGRVRQFF; DNA: TGTGCCAGCAGCGTAGTCACCGGGACTAGCGGGAGGGTGCGGCAGTTCTTC
D: TRBD1; V: TRBV4-3; size: few; J: TRBJ1-4; CDR3: CASSQGQGVGEKLFF; DNA: TGCGCCAGCAGCCAGGGACAGGGGGTGGGGGAAAAACTGTTTTTT
D: NA; V: TRBV14; size: NA; J: TRBJ2-2; CDR3: CASSRELGELFF; DNA: TGTGCCAGCAGCCGAGAACTCGGGGAGCTGTTTTTT
D: TRBD2; V: TRBV4-2; size: NA; J: TRBJ2-7; CDR3: CASSQALAAYEQYF; DNA: TGTGCCAGCAGCCAAGCCCTAGCGGCCTACGAGCAGTACTTC
D: TRBD1; V: TRBV5-6; size: once; J: TRBJ2-7; CDR3: CASRTGGGSYEQYF; DNA: TGTGCCAGCAGGACAGGGGGTGGCTCCTACGAGCAGTACTTC
D: TRBD1; V: TRBV28; size: NA; J: TRBJ2-4; CDR3: CASRSQGARGKNIQYF; DNA: TGTGCCAGCAGATCCCAGGGGGCTCGGGGCAAAAACATTCAGTACTTC
D: NA; V: TRBV9; size: NA; J: TRBJ1-3; CDR3: CASSGADDSGNTIYF; DNA: TGTGCCAGCAGCGGAGCCGATGACTCTGGAAACACCATATATTTT
D: NA; V: TRBV10-3; size: once; J: TRBJ1-2; CDR3: CAISEGPRTSDGYTF; DNA: TGTGCCATCAGTGAGGGTCCCCGGACTTCGGATGGCTACACCTTC